This T cell receptor (beta chain) came from a study of blood T cell repertoires in COVID-19. Profiled with immunoSEQ multiplex PCR; TCRdb holds only in-frame clones, not every one. The sample records a few hundred thousand clones, approximately 81% being singletons. The TCR comes from a man in his thirties or forties with active or convalescent COVID-19. Sequenced input: peripheral blood.

This CDR3 reads CASSQDRRLEQFF. The CDR3 DNA is TGCGCCAGCAGCCAAGATAGGAGACTTGAGCAGTTCTTC. The chain has TRBV4-3 and TRBJ2-1, with D uncertain. Germline V lookup: CDR1 LGHNA, CDR2 YSLEER. This CDR3 is built from 13 residues. The V gene lost 0 bases and the J gene lost 9 bases, with 9 bases spanning the gap.